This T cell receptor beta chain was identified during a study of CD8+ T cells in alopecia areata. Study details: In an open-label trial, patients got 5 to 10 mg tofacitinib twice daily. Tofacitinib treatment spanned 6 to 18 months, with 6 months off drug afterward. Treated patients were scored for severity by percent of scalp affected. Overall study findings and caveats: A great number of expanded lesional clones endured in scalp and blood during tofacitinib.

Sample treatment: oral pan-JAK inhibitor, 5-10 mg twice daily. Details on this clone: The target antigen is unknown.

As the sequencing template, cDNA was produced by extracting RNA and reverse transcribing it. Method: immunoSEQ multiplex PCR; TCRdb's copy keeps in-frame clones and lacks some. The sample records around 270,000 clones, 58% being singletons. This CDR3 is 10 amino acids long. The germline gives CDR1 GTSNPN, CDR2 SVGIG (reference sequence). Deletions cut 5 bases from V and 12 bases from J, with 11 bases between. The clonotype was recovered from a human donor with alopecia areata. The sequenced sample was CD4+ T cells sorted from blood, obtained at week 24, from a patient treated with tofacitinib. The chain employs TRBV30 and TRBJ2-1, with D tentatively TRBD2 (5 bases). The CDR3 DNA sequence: TGTGCCTGGGGGCGGGCCGGGCAGTTCTTC. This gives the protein CAWGRAGQFF.